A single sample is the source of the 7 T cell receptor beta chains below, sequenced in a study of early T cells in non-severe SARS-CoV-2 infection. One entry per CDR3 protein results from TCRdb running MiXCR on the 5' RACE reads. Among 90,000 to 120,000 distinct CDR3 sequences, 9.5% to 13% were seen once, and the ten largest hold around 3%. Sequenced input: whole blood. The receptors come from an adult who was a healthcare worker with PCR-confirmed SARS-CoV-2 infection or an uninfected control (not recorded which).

The CDR3 loop is CSARILGPRYNEQFF. In nucleotides, the CDR3 is TGCAGTGCTAGAATTTTGGGACCCCGGTACAATGAGCAGTTCTTC. V usage is TRBV20-1 and J usage is TRBJ2-1; perhaps D is TRBD1 or TRBD2 (5 bases each). Per germline, CDR1 DFQATT and CDR2 SNEGSKA (reference sequence). The CDR3 has 15 residues. The germline V and J ends were trimmed by 2 bases and 4 bases, with 15 bases remaining between them.

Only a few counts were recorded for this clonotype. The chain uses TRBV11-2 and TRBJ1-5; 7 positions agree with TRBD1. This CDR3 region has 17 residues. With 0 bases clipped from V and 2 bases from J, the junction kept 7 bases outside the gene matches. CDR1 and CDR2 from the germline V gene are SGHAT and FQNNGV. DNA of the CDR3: TGTGCCAGCAGCTTAGAAGGGACAGACCCAGGCAATCAGCCCCAGCATTTT. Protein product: CASSLEGTDPGNQPQHF.

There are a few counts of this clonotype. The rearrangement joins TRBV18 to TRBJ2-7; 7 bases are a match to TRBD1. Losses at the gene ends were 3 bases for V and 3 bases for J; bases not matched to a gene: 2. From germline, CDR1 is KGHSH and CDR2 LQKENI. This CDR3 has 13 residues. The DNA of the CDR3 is TGTGCCAGCTCACCCCGGGACAGCTACGAGCAGTACTTC. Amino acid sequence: CASSPRDSYEQYF.

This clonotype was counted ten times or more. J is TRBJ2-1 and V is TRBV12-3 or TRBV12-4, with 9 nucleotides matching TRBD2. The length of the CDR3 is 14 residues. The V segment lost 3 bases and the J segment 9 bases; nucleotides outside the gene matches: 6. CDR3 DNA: TGTGCCAGCAGTTTGGCGGGAGGGCCAATTGAGCAGTTCTTC. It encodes CASSLAGGPIEQFF.

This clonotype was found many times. The CDR3: CASSLLAVNNEQFF. The CDR3 region has the DNA TGTGCCAGCAGTTTACTAGCGGTTAACAATGAGCAGTTCTTC. The V gene is TRBV12-3 or TRBV12-4, the J gene TRBJ2-1, with TRBD2 matching 7 bases. CDR3 length equals 14 residues. Trimming cost V 2 bases and J 5 bases; bases outside gene matches: 3.

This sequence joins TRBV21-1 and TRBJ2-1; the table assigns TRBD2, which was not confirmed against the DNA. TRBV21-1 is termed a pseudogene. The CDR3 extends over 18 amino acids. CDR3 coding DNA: TGTGCCAGCAGCAAATTTCTTAGGACTAGGGTTTCCTACAATGAGCAGTTCTTC. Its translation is CASSKFLRTRVSYNEQFF.

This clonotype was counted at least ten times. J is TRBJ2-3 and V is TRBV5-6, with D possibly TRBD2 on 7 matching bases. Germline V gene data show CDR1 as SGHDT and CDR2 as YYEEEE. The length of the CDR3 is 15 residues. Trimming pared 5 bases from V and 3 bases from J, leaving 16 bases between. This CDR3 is CASRSPGGLTDTQYF. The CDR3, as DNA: TGTGCCAGCAGGAGCCCCGGGGGGCTTACAGATACGCAGTATTTT.